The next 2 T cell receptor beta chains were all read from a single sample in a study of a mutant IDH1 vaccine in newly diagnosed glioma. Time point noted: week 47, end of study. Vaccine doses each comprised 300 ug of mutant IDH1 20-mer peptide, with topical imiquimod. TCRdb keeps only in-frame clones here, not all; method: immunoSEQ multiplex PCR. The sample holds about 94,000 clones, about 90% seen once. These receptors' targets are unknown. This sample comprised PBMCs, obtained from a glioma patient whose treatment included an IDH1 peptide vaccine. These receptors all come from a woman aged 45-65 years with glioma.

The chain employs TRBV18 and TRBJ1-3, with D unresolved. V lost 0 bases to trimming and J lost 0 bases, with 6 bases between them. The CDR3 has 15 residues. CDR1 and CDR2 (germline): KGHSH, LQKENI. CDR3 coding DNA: TGTGCCAGCTCACCACCGCCTTTCTCTGGAAACACCATATATTTT. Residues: CASSPPPFSGNTIYF.

Here the CDR3 reads CASSPLWTRTEAFF. The CDR3 DNA is TGTGCCAGCAGCCCTTTATGGACGAGAACGGAAGCTTTCTTT. This chain connects TRBV7-8 to TRBJ1-1; D call uncertain. The CDR3 sequence is 14 residues long. In germline, CDR1 is SGHVS, CDR2 FQNEAQ. V was clipped by 5 bases and J by 8 bases, with 18 bases between them.